Listed below are T cell receptor beta chains from one sample, sequenced in a study of technical replicates of blood from several donors. TCRdb keeps only in-frame clones here, not all; method: immunoSEQ multiplex PCR. The sample has about 80,000 clones, about 94% seen once. Sequencing was performed on T cells isolated from PBMCs. These TCRs come from a human donor in good health. Each CDR3 is given with its conserved first and last residue. A D gene is named only where the DNA matches it firmly. Only some rows state a clone size, as once, few, many or a class for expanded clones.

TRBD2,TRBV27,-,TRBJ2-1,TGTGCCAGCAGTGTTACTAGCGGGAACAATGAGCAGTTCTTC,CASSVTSGNNEQFF
-,TRBV11-3,-,TRBJ1-1,TGTGCCAGCAGCTTAGTGACAGTAGTAGGCACTGAAGCTTTCTTT,CASSLVTVVGTEAFF
-,TRBV19,-,TRBJ1-1,TGTGCCAGTAGTGTGGACAGCGTTGCTGAAGCTTTCTTT,CASSVDSVAEAFF
TRBD1,TRBV6-5,-,TRBJ2-2,TGTGCCAGCAGGGGACAGGCTCTGGGCGGGGAGCTGTTTTTT,CASRGQALGGELFF
TRBD1,TRBV2,-,TRBJ1-1,TGTGCCAGCAGTGAATTCGGGACAGAGAACACTGAAGCTTTCTTT,CASSEFGTENTEAFF
TRBD2,TRBV28,-,TRBJ2-7,TGTGCCAGCATGGCTAGCGGGGGGACCTACGAGCAGTACTTC,CASMASGGTYEQYF
-,TRBV10-3,-,TRBJ1-2,TGTGCCATCAGTGAGTCGAGGGTTGGCGGACTCTATGGCTACACCTTC,CAISESRVGGLYGYTF
-,TRBV28,-,TRBJ1-5,TGTGCCAGCAACGGGGGGACATTTAGCAATCAGCCCCAGCATTTT,CASNGGTFSNQPQHF
TRBD2,TRBV11-3,once,TRBJ2-7,TGTGCCAGCAGCATCCGGGACTATGCCTACGAGCAGTACTTC,CASSIRDYAYEQYF
TRBD2,TRBV4-3,-,TRBJ2-7,TGCGCCAGCAGCCAGGGGTCAGCTGGACTAGTCTACGAGCAGTACTTC,CASSQGSAGLVYEQYF
-,TRBV9,-,TRBJ1-1,TGTGCCAGCAGCCCGGTGGGGGGGAACACTGAAGCTTTCTTT,CASSPVGGNTEAFF
TRBD1,TRBV5-6,-,TRBJ2-2,TGTGCCAGCAGCTGGGGACAGGGATCGAACACCGGGGAGCTGTTTTTT,CASSWGQGSNTGELFF
TRBD2,TRBV9,few,TRBJ2-5,TGTGCCAGCAGCGTAGGGGAGGGAGGAAAAGAGACCCAGTACTTC,CASSVGEGGKETQYF
-,TRBV6-5,-,TRBJ1-1,TGTGCCAGCAGTCAAGTAGTGAACACTGAAGCTTTCTTT,CASSQVVNTEAFF
-,TRBV30,-,TRBJ2-5,TGTGCCTGGAGTGTAGGAGGGGCTCAAGAGACCCAGTACTTC,CAWSVGGAQETQYF
TRBD1,TRBV5-5,-,TRBJ1-1,TGTGCCAGCAGTTATCTCGACAGGGGGCGGTTTATGAACACTGAAGCTTTCTTT,CASSYLDRGRFMNTEAFF
-,TRBV7-2,-,TRBJ2-2,TGTGCCAGCAGCTGGGGACTGATAAACACCGGGGAGCTGTTTTTT,CASSWGLINTGELFF
-,TRBV6-1,-,TRBJ2-7,TGTGCCAGCAGTGAAGCAGACAGGACTTACGAGCAGTACTTC,CASSEADRTYEQYF